Following are 17 T cell receptor beta chains from one sample sequenced in a study of blood T cells in healthy people across ages. Primers used in a second PCR of about 6 to 11 cycles were a sample-barcoded 5' primer and a J-beta primer mix. One entry per CDR3 protein results from TCRdb running MiXCR on the 5' RACE reads. The sample carries hundreds of thousands of distinct CDR3 sequences, around 40% recorded once. The sample taken for sequencing was blood. The receptors were gathered from a woman in her sixties or seventies in good health.

As to this clonotype: Mismatch with germline at one junction end may stem from a read error. The V call is TRBV11-2, the J call TRBJ2-1, with D possibly matching TRBD1 (5 bases). The CDR3 has 16 amino acids. Germline V gene sequence: CDR1 SGHAT, CDR2 FQNNGV. CDR3 bases: TGTGTCAGCAGCCTAGGGGCGACCTTATCTTACAATGAGCAGTTCTTC. Amino acid sequence: CVSSLGATLSYNEQFF.

In this sample, this clonotype turned up a few times. This chain uses TRBV5-1 with TRBJ1-1; D unclear. The CDR3 has 14 residues. Germline V CDR1 and CDR2: SGHRS, YFSETQ. V shed 1 base and J shed 2 bases, with 9 bases lying between them. The CDR3 region is CASSLTVRNTEAFF. The CDR3 nucleotides are TGCGCCAGCAGCTTGACAGTCCGAAACACTGAAGCTTTCTTT.

In its sample, this clonotype was seen once. V and J are TRBV3-1 and TRBJ2-7; TRBD1 agrees at 7 bases. Germline V CDR1 and CDR2: LGHDT, YNNKEL (reference sequence). Trimming cost V 2 bases and J 6 bases; bases outside gene matches: 7. This CDR3 contains 14 residues. CDR3 sequence (DNA): TGTGCCAGCAGCCAAATTCAGGGGGTGGCCGAGCAGTACTTC. This translates into CASSQIQGVAEQYF.

In its sample, this clonotype was seen many times. The gene calls are TRBV20-1 and TRBJ2-1; 8 nucleotides line up with TRBD2. Germline V gives CDR1 DFQATT, CDR2 SNEGSKA (reference sequence). The CDR3 is 14 amino acids. V shed 6 bases and J 9 bases; nucleotides not matched to a gene: 13. CDR3 protein: CSAYGGAGSGEQFF. CDR3 DNA sequence: TGCAGTGCGTACGGGGGGGCCGGCTCGGGTGAGCAGTTCTTC.

The table lists this clonotype with a few counts. The V call is TRBV4-1, the J call TRBJ1-6, with no clear D. Trimming took off 0 bases at V and 9 bases at J, with 12 bases between the two ends. The CDR3 consists of 15 residues. The germline gives CDR1 MGHRA, CDR2 YSYEKL. CDR3 residues: CASSQDHPDLSPLHF. The CDR3 DNA reads TGCGCCAGCAGCCAAGATCACCCGGATCTTTCACCCCTCCACTTT.

The rearrangement joins TRBV12-3 or TRBV12-4 to TRBJ2-7; 7 bases match TRBD1. After removal of 3 bases from V and 7 bases from J, the junction contained 6 bases not matched to a gene. The CDR3 is 13 residues long. In nucleotides, the CDR3 is TGTGCCAGCAGTTTTCTAGGGGGCAATGAGCAGTACTTC. Translated: CASSFLGGNEQYF.

The chain is built from TRBV18 and TRBJ2-7; maybe TRBD1 (6 bases). Germline assignment: CDR1 KGHSH and CDR2 LQKENI. This CDR3 is 14 amino acids long. Trimming took off 5 bases at V and 6 bases at J, with 17 bases between the two ends. This chain's CDR3 is CASSVVRDMAEQYF. CDR3 coding DNA: TGTGCCAGCTCAGTCGTCAGGGACATGGCCGAGCAGTACTTC.

V gene TRBV11-2 combines with J gene TRBJ2-5; tentative D call: TRBD1 (5 bases). The CDR3 spans 15 residues. V lost 5 bases and J lost 11, with 24 bases in between. CDR1 and CDR2 (germline): SGHAT, FQNNGV. The CDR3 nucleotides are TGTGCCAGCAGCCCACACGCAGGGTTAGGCAATGAGCAGTACTTC. As protein: CASSPHAGLGNEQYF.

V usage is TRBV29-1 and J usage is TRBJ1-6, with 10 bases that match TRBD1. Per the germline V gene, CDR1 is SQVTM and CDR2 is ANQGSEA. This CDR3 is 15 amino acids long. V shed 5 bases and J 8 bases; nucleotides not matched to a gene: 9. The CDR3 bases are TGCAGCGTTCAGACGAGACAGGGGGCGGATTCACCCCTCCACTTT. Amino acids: CSVQTRQGADSPLHF.

The genes are TRBV2 and TRBJ2-5; 9 positions agree with TRBD2. The DNA end is a closer match to TRBJ2-7, so the J assignment may be wrong. Germline CDR1 and CDR2: SNHLY and FYNNEI. CDR3 size: 14 residues. The CDR3 sequence: CASKPGLANYEQYF. CDR3 coding DNA: TGTGCCAGCAAGCCGGGACTAGCCAACTACGAGCAGTACTTC.

The table lists this clonotype with a count of one. The V and J genes are TRBV20-1 and TRBJ2-3; perhaps TRBD1 as D (5 bases). CDR3 length equals 14 residues. The V and J ends lost 6 bases and 4 bases respectively, with 17 bases between them. CDR1 DFQATT and CDR2 SNEGSKA come from the germline V gene (reference sequence). The CDR3 loop reads CSAPTGLRADTQYF. In DNA, the CDR3 is TGCAGTGCACCAACAGGTTTAAGGGCAGATACGCAGTATTTT.

The chain carries TRBV7-9 and TRBJ1-4; 7 bases align to TRBD1. Germline CDR1 and CDR2: SEHNR and FQNEAQ (reference sequence). This CDR3 comprises 14 residues. J gave up 3 bases and V 7 bases, and 5 bases lay outside the gene matches. The DNA for the CDR3 is TGTGCCAGCACCAAAGACAGGGCTAATGAAAAACTGTTTTTT. This translates into CASTKDRANEKLFF.

This clonotype was detected a few times. The chain employs TRBV3-1 and TRBJ1-5; D remains unclear. Trimming pared 1 base from V and 5 bases from J, leaving 12 bases between. This CDR3 contains 15 residues. Germline V gives CDR1 LGHDT, CDR2 YNNKEL (reference sequence). The CDR3 nucleotides are TGTGCCAGCAGCCAAGGCCCCTCGGGGTATCAGCCCCAGCATTTT. It encodes CASSQGPSGYQPQHF.

V usage is TRBV6-2 or TRBV6-3 and J usage is TRBJ2-7, with 11 bases fitting TRBD2. The V gene end was trimmed by 2 bases and the J gene end by 5 bases; junction bases not matched to a gene: 14. This CDR3 is built from 18 residues. CDR1 is MNHEY, CDR2 SVGEGT, per germline. Here the CDR3 reads CASSYGQRASGRNHEQYF. The DNA for the CDR3 is TGTGCCAGCAGTTACGGCCAAAGGGCTAGCGGGAGGAATCACGAGCAGTACTTC.

Notes on this clonotype: A single base separates this from a much larger clone, so it may be a read error. The chain has TRBV29-1 and TRBJ2-3, with a tentative D call TRBD2 (5 bases). The length of the CDR3 is 11 residues. Germline V gene lookup returns CDR1 SQVTM and CDR2 ANQGSEA. CDR3 DNA sequence: TGCAGCGTTGCGGGAACAGATGCGCAGTATTTT. The encoded protein is CSVAGTDAQYF.

CDR3 sequence: CASSQTGTPRETQYF. CDR3 sequence (DNA): TGCGCCAGCAGCCAAACCGGGACCCCTCGAGAGACCCAGTACTTC. The chain recombines TRBV4-3 with TRBJ2-5, with D tentatively TRBD1 or TRBD2 (5 bases each). The V gene's germline CDR1 is LGHNA and CDR2 YSLEER. The germline V and J ends were trimmed by 2 bases and 4 bases, with 14 bases remaining between them. The CDR3 has 15 amino acids.

About this clonotype itself: An end of the junction does not agree with germline; a read error may underlie this. The chain combines TRBV29-1 with TRBJ1-2; 7 bases are a match to TRBD1. The CDR3 extends over 14 amino acids. Germline V lookup: CDR1 SQVTM, CDR2 ANQGSEA. The CDR3: CSVEATGWFYGCTF. Here the CDR3 DNA reads TGCAGCGTTGAAGCGACAGGGTGGTTTTATGGCTGCACCTTC.